This TCR beta chain was obtained from a study of T cells expressing NK-cell markers. Background on the study: It was from sorted CD3+CD56+NKG2C+, CD3+CD56+NKG2C- and CD3+CD56-NKG2C+ T cells that TCR beta repertoires came.

Study-level results: In four donors, dominant clonotypes made up 28.3-60.1% of CD3+CD56-NKG2C+ cells.

TCRdb reprocessed the 5' RACE reads and stores each CDR3 protein as one record, lacking DNA. The table counts about 460,000 distinct CDR3 sequences; approximately 1.5% lies in the top ten. Turning to this clonotype: Its antigen is undetermined.

Specimen: blood T cells: a sorted CD56 or NKG2C T cell subset, CD4+ or CD8+ T cells, or bulk PBMC T cells (not recorded which). The sequence derives from a woman aged 45-65 years in good health.

The CDR3 reads CASSTLGVGLYGYTF. The chain has TRBV12-3 or TRBV12-4 and TRBJ1-2. The CDR3 sequence is 15 residues long.